The 28 T cell receptor beta chains below were found in one sample sequenced in a study of blood T cell repertoires in COVID-19. Repertoires were generated with immunoSEQ multiplex PCR, while TCRdb's copy carries only in-frame clones and drops some. The repertoire holds some 300,000 clones, over 85% seen once, with less than 3.5% in the top ten. Sample: PBMCs or T cells enriched from blood (not recorded which). The origin of the receptors is a woman aged 50 to 60 who had been exposed to COVID-19.

V and J are TRBV27 and TRBJ1-2; possible D gene TRBD1, 5 bases. Between the trimmed V and J ends, which lost 5 bases and 4 bases, there was a span of 14 bases. The CDR3 runs 14 residues. CDR1 is MNHEY, CDR2 SMNVEV, per germline (reference sequence). CDR3: CASSLGTVGYGYTF. CDR3 nucleotides: TGTGCCAGCAGTCTGGGGACTGTGGGCTATGGCTACACCTTC.

The chain has TRBV19 and TRBJ2-2; 9 positions match TRBD1. The trim removed 5 bases at V and 6 bases at J, leaving 7 bases unmatched. The germline CDR1 and CDR2 sequences are LNHDA and SQIVND (reference sequence). This CDR3 has 15 amino acids. CDR3 loop: CASSPGQGLAGELFF. DNA for the CDR3: TGTGCCAGTAGTCCCGGACAGGGGTTAGCCGGGGAGCTGTTTTTT.

The chain employs TRBV3-1 (or the pseudogene TRBV3-2) and TRBJ1-2; tentative D call: TRBD1 (6 bases). With 10 bases removed from V and 8 bases from J, the gap between germline ends came to 17 bases. Germline V gene lookup returns CDR1 LGHDT and CDR2 YNNKEL (reference sequence). CDR3 length: 12 residues. The CDR3 loop is CATHLRGGGYTF. CDR3 nucleotide sequence: TGTGCCACACACCTCCGCGGGGGCGGCTACACCTTC.

This clone has only one observation. The V and J genes are TRBV19 and TRBJ1-2, with TRBD1 identical over 7 bases. V was clipped by 9 bases and J by 7 bases; unmatched bases: 11. Germline V lookup: CDR1 LNHDA, CDR2 SQIVND (reference sequence). This CDR3 spans 13 amino acids. The CDR3 reads CASTPEGALGYTF. CDR3 nucleotide sequence: TGTGCCAGCACCCCAGAGGGGGCTCTTGGCTACACCTTC.

V gene TRBV19 combines with J gene TRBJ2-1; D uncertain. CDR1 LNHDA and CDR2 SQIVND come from the germline V gene (reference sequence). V was cut by 1 base and J by 8 bases, with 12 bases left in between. The CDR3 covers 14 residues. The CDR3: CASSIGQRSDEQFF. CDR3 nucleotide sequence: TGTGCCAGTAGTATAGGTCAGCGCTCCGATGAGCAGTTCTTC.

The CDR3 spells CATADWMGQQGLAAQGVQYF. CDR3 in DNA: TGTGCCACCGCGGATTGGATGGGACAACAGGGACTAGCGGCCCAGGGGGTCCAGTACTTC. V gene TRBV15 combines with J gene TRBJ2-5; 11 nucleotides match TRBD2. The CDR3 runs to 20 residues. Germline V gene sequence: CDR1 LNHNV, CDR2 YYDKDF (reference sequence). J gave up 10 bases and V 8 bases, and 30 bases lay outside the gene matches.

This clone appeared once. J is TRBJ2-2 and V is TRBV11-2; TRBD2 might be the D (5 bases). The CDR3 is made up of 16 amino acids. From germline, CDR1 is SGHAT and CDR2 FQNNGV. Trimming removed 3 bases at V and 1 base at J, with 12 bases between. In DNA, the CDR3 is TGTGCCAGCAGCTTTCTTACCGGGAAGAACACCGGGGAGCTGTTTTTT. Translating it yields CASSFLTGKNTGELFF.

The chain carries TRBV7-2 and TRBJ1-2, with 8 bases that match TRBD1. The CDR3 loop spans 13 amino acids. Trimming removed 5 bases from V and 7 bases from J; junction bases left unmatched: 6. Germline lookup yields CDR1 SGHTA and CDR2 FQGNSA. The CDR3 coding sequence is TGTGCCAGCAGCCAGACAGGGGCCCGTGGCTACACCTTC. Translation gives CASSQTGARGYTF.

The chain is built from TRBV10-2 and TRBJ1-4, with 7 nucleotides matching TRBD1. The V and J ends lost 6 bases and 4 bases, in that order; junction bases with no gene match: 8. This CDR3 has 15 residues. Germline V gene sequence: CDR1 WSHSY, CDR2 SAAADI. The CDR3 region is CASSQGRGLNEKLFF. The CDR3 DNA is TGCGCCAGCAGCCAGGGAAGGGGGCTTAATGAAAAACTGTTTTTT.

V gene TRBV18 combines with J gene TRBJ2-5; D is unclear. The CDR3 length is 13 residues. V lost 3 bases and J lost 4, with 9 bases in between. Looked up from germline, CDR1 is KGHSH and CDR2 is LQKENI. The CDR3 bases are TGTGCCAGCTCACCGCCTAGTCGAGAGACCCAGTACTTC. This sequence encodes CASSPPSRETQYF.

This chain uses TRBV10-3 with TRBJ2-7, with 12 bases identical to TRBD2. The CDR3 totals 16 residues. The germline CDR1 and CDR2 sequences are ENHRY and SYGVKD. Unmatched junction bases numbered 6, after V lost 2 bases and J lost 4 bases. The CDR3 sequence is CAISEASGGAVYEQYF. DNA of the CDR3: TGTGCCATCAGTGAGGCTAGCGGGGGGGCCGTGTACGAGCAGTACTTC.

The rearrangement uses TRBV28 and TRBJ1-1, with D possibly matching TRBD1 (5 bases). Germline CDR1 and CDR2: MDHEN and SYDVKM. The CDR3 covers 17 residues. V was trimmed by 2 bases and J by 0 bases, leaving 16 bases between them. For the CDR3, the DNA is TGTGCCAGCAGTTTAGACGTCAGGGCTATCATGAACACTGAAGCTTTCTTT. This encodes CASSLDVRAIMNTEAFF.

This chain uses TRBV6-5 with TRBJ1-1, with 9 positions matching TRBD1. The CDR3 has 13 residues. Trimming took 6 bases from V and 6 from J; bases not matched to a gene: 5. Germline V lookup: CDR1 MNHEY, CDR2 SVGAGI. The DNA of the CDR3 is TGTGCCAGCAGCCTTGGACAGGGGTCTGAAGCTTTCTTT. This gives the protein CASSLGQGSEAFF.

The V and J genes are TRBV28 and TRBJ1-5, with 8 bases matching TRBD1. Germline CDR1 MDHEN, CDR2 SYDVKM. Trimming at V came to 6 bases and at J to 0 bases, leaving 10 bases not matched to a gene. The CDR3 contains 17 residues. CDR3 residues: CASRTTGQGFSNQPQHF. CDR3 bases: TGTGCCAGCAGAACGACCGGACAGGGTTTTAGCAATCAGCCCCAGCATTTT.

CDR3 nucleotide sequence: TGTGCCAGCAGCCAATTGTCGACTAGCGGCACCTACGAGCAGTACTTC. Translated, it gives CASSQLSTSGTYEQYF. The chain employs TRBV3-1 (or the pseudogene TRBV3-2) and TRBJ2-7; the match to TRBD2 covers 9 bases. The CDR3 has 16 residues. The J segment lost 2 bases and the V segment lost 2 bases, leaving 7 bases of the junction unmatched. Germline-derived CDR1 and CDR2 are LGHDT and YNNKEL (reference sequence).

The V gene is TRBV11-2, the J gene TRBJ1-2, with 7 bases identical to TRBD1. Germline assignment: CDR1 SGHAT and CDR2 FQNNGV. This CDR3 contains 14 residues. V lost 4 bases, J lost 8 bases, and 10 bases stayed unmatched. The CDR3 DNA is TGTGCCAGCAGCTCAAACAGGGGAGAAGGCGGCTACACCTTC. Translated, it gives CASSSNRGEGGYTF.

The chain employs TRBV28 and TRBJ1-2; D not resolved. CDR1 and CDR2 (germline): MDHEN, SYDVKM. Trimming took 1 base from V and 7 from J, leaving 10 bases between them. This CDR3 has 13 amino acids. The CDR3 DNA follows: TGTGCCAGCAGTTTATTGGGAGAAGGTGGCTACACCTTC. Protein: CASSLLGEGGYTF.

The chain recombines TRBV19 with TRBJ1-5; no reliable D call. With 3 bases removed from V and 0 bases from J, the gap between germline ends came to 9 bases. Germline CDR1 is LNHDA and CDR2 is SQIVND (reference sequence). The CDR3 is made up of 15 amino acids. The CDR3 DNA sequence: TGTGCCAGTAGTATGGGCCAAGTTAGCAATCAGCCCCAGCATTTT. This translates into CASSMGQVSNQPQHF.

The gene calls are TRBV27 and TRBJ1-2, with D unresolved. The CDR3 runs to 12 residues. The V end was cut by 6 bases, the J end by 2 bases, with 7 bases between. Germline V gene data show CDR1 as MNHEY and CDR2 as SMNVEV (reference sequence). The CDR3 bases are TGTGCCAGCAGGGGCAGCAACTATGGCTACACCTTC. Encoded protein: CASRGSNYGYTF.

V and J are TRBV2 and TRBJ2-5, with 11 bases matching TRBD2. V dropped 6 bases and J dropped 5; count of bases not matched to a gene: 11. The CDR3 has 16 residues. Germline V gene lookup returns CDR1 SNHLY and CDR2 FYNNEI. The CDR3 sequence is CASSPSGGFIMETQYF. CDR3 sequence (DNA): TGTGCCAGCAGCCCTAGCGGGGGGTTTATTATGGAGACCCAGTACTTC.

The V gene is TRBV18, the J gene TRBJ2-7; a possible D gene is TRBD2 (6 bases). CDR3 length: 11 residues. Germline V CDR1 and CDR2: KGHSH, LQKENI. Between the trimmed V and J ends, which lost 3 bases and 7 bases, there was a span of 7 bases. The CDR3 reads CASSPEGEQYF. The DNA of the CDR3 is TGTGCCAGCTCACCGGAGGGGGAGCAGTACTTC. Full variable domain (missing parts from reference TRBV18 and TRBJ2-7): NAGVMQNPRHLVRRRGQEARLRCSPMKGHSHVYWYRQLPEEGLKFMVYLQKENIIDESGMPKERFSAEFPKEGPSILRIQQVVRGDSAAYFCASSPEGEQYFGPGTRLTVT.

The chain recombines TRBV28 with TRBJ1-5; 7 nucleotides line up with TRBD1. CDR3 length: 16 residues. V shed 4 bases, J shed 2 bases, and the junction held 8 bases outside the gene matches. Germline V gene lookup returns CDR1 MDHEN and CDR2 SYDVKM. The CDR3, as DNA: TGTGCCAGCAGTTCCCCAGGGGGGAGTGGCAATCAGCCCCAGCATTTT. It is translated as CASSSPGGSGNQPQHF.

This clone came up once. V and J are TRBV27 and TRBJ1-6; a possible D gene is TRBD1 (5 bases). V gave up 4 bases and J gave up 10 bases, with 20 bases separating them. CDR3 length: 16 amino acids. The germline gives CDR1 MNHEY, CDR2 SMNVEV (reference sequence). In nucleotides, the CDR3 is TGTGCCAGCAGTTCGGCCGGGGGACGGGGAAGATCACCCCTCCACTTT. It specifies CASSSAGGRGRSPLHF.

The V call is TRBV7-2, the J call TRBJ2-3; D is uncertain. This CDR3 has 14 amino acids. CDR1 is SGHTA, CDR2 FQGNSA, per germline. V lost 1 base to trimming and J lost 3 bases, with 8 bases between them. The CDR3 spells CASSLELLTDTQYF. The DNA of the CDR3 is TGTGCCAGCAGCTTAGAACTTTTAACAGATACGCAGTATTTT. The whole variable domain, remainder taken from reference TRBV7-2 and TRBJ2-3, is GAGVSQSPSNKVTEKGKDVELRCDPISGHTALYWYRQSLGQGLEFLIYFQGNSAPDKSGLPSDRFSAERTGGSVSTLTIQRTQQEDSAVYLCASSLELLTDTQYFGPGTRLTVL.

The rearrangement uses TRBV19 and TRBJ2-4; 8 nucleotides agree with TRBD1. Germline CDR1 is LNHDA and CDR2 is SQIVND (reference sequence). The V segment lost 7 bases and the J segment 0 bases; nucleotides outside the gene matches: 5. This CDR3 region has 15 residues. The CDR3, as DNA: TGTGCCAGTATAGGGACAGGCGTAGCCAAAAACATTCAGTACTTC. Its translation: CASIGTGVAKNIQYF.

The rearrangement links TRBV5-4 to TRBJ1-6; D possibly corresponds to TRBD1 (6 bases). Germline assignment: CDR1 SGHNT and CDR2 YYREEE (reference sequence). The CDR3 sequence is 17 residues long. V was shortened by 0 bases and J by 7 bases, with 17 bases between the two germline ends. The CDR3 bases are TGTGCCAGCAGCTTGGGGTCTACAGGGCCTGACAATTCACCCCTCCACTTT. It yields the protein CASSLGSTGPDNSPLHF.

The chain has TRBV5-5 and TRBJ1-1; TRBD1 matches at 7 bases. The CDR3 loop spans 13 amino acids. V dropped 4 bases and J dropped 4; count of bases not matched to a gene: 4. Germline V gene data show CDR1 as SGHKS and CDR2 as YYEKEE (reference sequence). This CDR3 reads CASSTTGTTEAFF. In nucleotides, the CDR3 is TGTGCCAGCAGCACGACAGGGACCACTGAAGCTTTCTTT.

The chain employs TRBV28 and TRBJ2-7, with 7 bases matching TRBD2. Germline V gene sequence: CDR1 MDHEN, CDR2 SYDVKM. V gave up 11 bases and J gave up 9 bases; unmatched junction bases: 10. CDR3 size: 11 residues. CDR3 nucleotides: TGTGCCGGCGGGAGAGGCAACGGGCAGTACTTC. Its protein is CAGGRGNGQYF.